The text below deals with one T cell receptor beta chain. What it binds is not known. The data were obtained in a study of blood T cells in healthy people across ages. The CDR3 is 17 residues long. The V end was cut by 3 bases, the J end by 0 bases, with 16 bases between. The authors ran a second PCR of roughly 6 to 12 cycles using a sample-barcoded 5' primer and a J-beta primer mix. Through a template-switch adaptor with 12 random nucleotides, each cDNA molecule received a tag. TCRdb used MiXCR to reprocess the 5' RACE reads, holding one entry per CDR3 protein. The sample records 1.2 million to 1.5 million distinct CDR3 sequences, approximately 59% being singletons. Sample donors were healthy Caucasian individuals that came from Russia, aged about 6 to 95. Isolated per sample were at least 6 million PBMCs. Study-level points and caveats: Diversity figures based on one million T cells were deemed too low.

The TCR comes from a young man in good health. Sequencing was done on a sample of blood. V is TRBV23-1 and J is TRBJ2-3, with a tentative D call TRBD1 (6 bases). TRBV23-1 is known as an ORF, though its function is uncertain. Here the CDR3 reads CASSHLYTRGSTDTQYF. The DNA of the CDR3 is TGCGCCAGCAGTCACCTCTACACGAGGGGGAGCACAGATACGCAGTATTTT.